Listed below are T cell receptor beta chains from one sample, sequenced in a study of beta chain features in type 1 diabetes. The repertoire was sequenced with immunoSEQ multiplex PCR; TCRdb's copy has only in-frame clones and lacks some. The sample has a few hundred thousand clones, roughly 13% seen once. Sequencing was done on a sample of naive CD4+ T cells from blood. The receptors were sampled from a man aged 30 to 45 with type 1 diabetes. Each CDR3 is given with its conserved first and last residue. D genes are given only for firm matches. Clone size appears in some rows only: once, few, many, or a class for an expanded clone.

>.|TRBV7-9|few|TRBJ1-4
TGTGCCAGCAGCTTGGGTCGGGAGGCAGGACCTAATGAAAAACTGTTTTTT
CASSLGREAGPNEKLFF
>TRBD1|TRBV7-9|few|TRBJ1-2
TGTGCCAGCCGAAGGACAGGGTATGACTATGGCTACACCTTC
CASRRTGYDYGYTF
>.|TRBV30|few|TRBJ2-1
TGTGCCTGGAGCCCGCGGGGTGAGCAGTTCTTC
CAWSPRGEQFF
>.|TRBV29-1|few|TRBJ1-1
TGCAGCGTGGCGCGAGGCAGGGTCACTGAAGCTTTCTTT
CSVARGRVTEAFF
>.|TRBV7-8|few|TRBJ2-5
TGTGCCAGCAGCTTAGTGACACGGGAGACCCAGTACTTC
CASSLVTRETQYF
>.|TRBV29-1|many|TRBJ2-5
TGCAGCGTCGGACATGCCGAGACCCAGTACTTC
CSVGHAETQYF
>TRBD1|TRBV29-1|.|TRBJ1-2
TGCAGCGCTAACAACAGGGGTACAGGGGGCTACACCTTC
CSANNRGTGGYTF
>.|TRBV18|.|TRBJ2-6
TGTGCCAGCTCACCCTCTCAGGCTGGGGCCAACGTCCTGACTTTC
CASSPSQAGANVLTF
>TRBD2|TRBV5-1|.|TRBJ2-7
TGCGCCAGCAGCCGAAGCGGGAGGGCCGACGAGCAGTACTTC
CASSRSGRADEQYF
>TRBD1|TRBV6-1|.|TRBJ2-5
TGTGCCAGCAGTGCTGCCGGGACAGGGGAAGAGACCCAGTACTTC
CASSAAGTGEETQYF
>.|TRBV5-4|.|TRBJ2-1
TGTGCCAGCAGCCTCCCAGTGCCATCCTACAATGAGCAGTTCTTC
CASSLPVPSYNEQFF
>TRBD1|TRBV11-2|few|TRBJ1-6
TGTGCCAGCAGCCCGGGACAGGGTTATTCACCCCTCCACTTT
CASSPGQGYSPLHF
>.|TRBV18|few|TRBJ2-1
TGTGCCAGCTCACCAAGCGAGAGCTCCTACAATGAGCAGTTCTTC
CASSPSESSYNEQFF
>.|TRBV29-1|.|TRBJ1-1
TGCAGCGTTGAGGGGCGGGGTAACACTGAAGCTTTCTTT
CSVEGRGNTEAFF
>.|TRBV11-2|few|TRBJ2-1
TGTGCCAGCAGCTTAGATCAGGTTGATGAGCAGTTCTTC
CASSLDQVDEQFF